The rows below give T cell receptor beta chains drawn from one sample of a study of a mutant IDH1 vaccine in newly diagnosed glioma. TCRdb's table, derived via immunoSEQ multiplex PCR, lists solely in-frame clones and lacks some. This table holds approximately 60,000 clones, roughly 85% found once. Their antigens remain unidentified. This specimen consisted of PBMCs, obtained from a glioma patient whose treatment included an IDH1 peptide vaccine. All receptors derive from a man younger than 45 with glioma. The CDR3 runs from the conserved cysteine through the conserved F or W. A D gene is named only where the DNA matches it firmly. Clone size appears in some rows only: once, few, many, or a class for an expanded clone.

j_call v_call clone_size d_call cdr3_nt cdr3_aa
TRBJ1-4 TRBV10-3 - - TGTGCCATCAGTGATATACAGGGTTTGAATGAAAAACTGTTTTTT CAISDIQGLNEKLFF
TRBJ1-1 TRBV7-8 - - TGTGCCAGCAGCTTAGGCCGGGACCCATTGAACACTGAAGCTTTCTTT CASSLGRDPLNTEAFF
TRBJ1-1 TRBV6-6 few - TGTGCCAGCTGGAGACAGAGTGAAGCTTTCTTT CASWRQSEAFF
TRBJ1-1 TRBV6-1 - - TGTGCCAGCAGTTTTGAGGGGATCACTGAAGCTTTCTTT CASSFEGITEAFF
TRBJ2-2 TRBV13 - TRBD1 TGTGCCAGCAGCTCCCCCGCCTTCTCAGGGGGCTCGGCCGGGGAGCTGTTTTTT CASSSPAFSGGSAGELFF
TRBJ2-5 TRBV7-2 once - TGTGCCAGCAGTCTCCCGGGGCAAGAGACCCAGTACTTC CASSLPGQETQYF
TRBJ2-7 TRBV21-1 - - TGTGCCAGCCGTGAGGGGCATGATTCCTACGAGCAGTACTTC CASREGHDSYEQYF
TRBJ2-5 TRBV7-8 - - TGTGCCAGCAGCCCGGGAAGACCCGTGGCGACCCAGTACTTC CASSPGRPVATQYF
TRBJ1-4 TRBV25-1 - - TGTGCCAGCAGTGAGCCCGCGGGGGCAGAAAAACTGTTTTTT CASSEPAGAEKLFF
TRBJ1-1 TRBV5-1 few - TGCGCCAGCAGCTACCGTCTCGACACTGAAGCTTTCTTT CASSYRLDTEAFF
TRBJ2-3 TRBV10-3 - TRBD1 TGTGCCATCAGAGACAGGGCGTCGGGAACAGATACGCAGTATTTT CAIRDRASGTDTQYF
TRBJ1-1 TRBV11-2 - TRBD1 TGTGCCAGCAGCGAAAGGACAGGGGGGAACACTGAAGCTTTCTTT CASSERTGGNTEAFF
TRBJ2-7 TRBV29-1 - - TGCAGCGTTGCCCTCCCGAGCTCCTACGAGCAGTACTTC CSVALPSSYEQYF
TRBJ2-7 TRBV6-6 - - TGTGCCAGCAGTTCGACGGAAATACTATACGAGCAGTACTTC CASSSTEILYEQYF
TRBJ1-1 TRBV5-1 - - TGCGCCAGCAGCTTGGCCGTGGACATAATGAACACTGAAGCTTTCTTT CASSLAVDIMNTEAFF
TRBJ2-5 TRBV7-6 - - TGTGCCAGCAGCTTATTATCAGTGCAAGAGACCCAGTACTTC CASSLLSVQETQYF
TRBJ2-7 TRBV5-1 - TRBD1 TGCGCCAGCAGCCCTGATGGACAGGGGGGTGGGTACGAGCAGTACTTC CASSPDGQGGGYEQYF
TRBJ1-3 TRBV18 - - TGTGCCAGCCCACCCGAGGGTACTGGAAACACCATATATTTT CASPPEGTGNTIYF
TRBJ2-7 TRBV18 - TRBD2 TGTGCCAGCTCACCAAGGGGAGGGATCGAAGACTACGAGCAGTACTTC CASSPRGGIEDYEQYF
TRBJ2-7 TRBV7-6 few - TGTGCCAGCAGCCAGCTGACAGGCGCCTACGAGCAGTACTTC CASSQLTGAYEQYF
TRBJ2-7 TRBV5-1 - - TGCGCCAGCAGCCGACAGGACGCCTCCTACGAGCAGTACTTC CASSRQDASYEQYF
TRBJ2-5 TRBV23-1 - - TGCGCCAGCAGTCGAACAGGCCTCCAAGAGACCCAGTACTTC CASSRTGLQETQYF
TRBJ1-6 TRBV4-1 - - TGCGCCAGCAGCCAAGAATCAGGGGCCGGATATTCACCCCTCCACTTT CASSQESGAGYSPLHF
TRBJ1-6 TRBV6-6 - - TGTGCCAGCAGTTATGTGGACTCGAATAATTCACCCCTCCACTTT CASSYVDSNNSPLHF
TRBJ1-1 TRBV4-1 - - TGCGCCAGCAGCCCCCAGGGATCTGGGAACGGTGAAGCTTTCTTT CASSPQGSGNGEAFF
TRBJ1-6 TRBV5-1 - - TGCGCCAGCAGCTTGGAGGCACCCAGCTCCTATAATTCACCCCTCCACTTT CASSLEAPSSYNSPLHF
TRBJ2-1 TRBV11-2 - TRBD2 TGTGCCAGCAGGACGGTGAAGGCTAGCGGGGCTCGCTACAATGAGCAGTTCTTC CASRTVKASGARYNEQFF
TRBJ1-5 TRBV7-9 - - TGTGCCAGCAGCTTAGCGGGGGGCAATCAGCCCCAGCATTTT CASSLAGGNQPQHF
TRBJ1-2 TRBV6-4 - - TGTGCCAGCAGTGACCATTGGGACCCAAGCAGCTATGGCTACACCTTC CASSDHWDPSSYGYTF
TRBJ2-5 TRBV7-8 - - TGTGCCAGCAGCGCCAGGGAAGTAACAGAGACCCAGTACTTC CASSAREVTETQYF
TRBJ2-1 TRBV19 - - TGTGCCAGTAGTATAGCGCGGATAGACCTCGATGAGCAGTTCTTC CASSIARIDLDEQFF